This T cell receptor (beta chain) comes out of a study of T cells in Graves' hyperthyroidism and ophthalmopathy. Study outcomes and limitations: Most expanded thyroid clonotypes above 0.001 also appeared in blood.

Calling Graves' hyperthyroidism stable meant ophthalmopathy did not progress within 18 months. RNA transcripts yielded amplified TCR beta CDR3 regions. First-round RT-PCR with HTBI primers amplified the TCR CDR3 region. MiXCR was run by TCRdb on the multiplex PCR reads, yielding one entry per CDR3 protein. This repertoire shows roughly 570,000 distinct CDR3 sequences, 46% found once; its top ten account for about 7.8%. From germline, CDR1 is SGDLS and CDR2 YYNGEE. The CDR3 length is 15 residues. Trimming took 4 bases from V and 4 from J, leaving 15 bases between them. This clonotype appeared many times. The antigen is not known.

This chain uses TRBV9 with TRBJ1-3; no reliable D call. This TCR was sampled from a woman aged 18-35 years with Graves' hyperthyroidism. The sequencing sample was made of peripheral blood or thyroid tissue (not recorded which). The CDR3 sequence: CASSWRAETGNTIYF. The DNA for the CDR3 is TGTGCCAGCAGCTGGAGAGCCGAGACAGGAAACACCATATATTTT. Supplemented by reference TRBV9 and TRBJ1-3, the full variable domain reads DSGVTQTPKHLITATGQRVTLRCSPRSGDLSVYWYQQSLDQGLQFLIQYYNGEERAKGNILERFSAQQFPDLHSELNLSSLELGDSALYFCASSWRAETGNTIYFGEGSWLTVV.